The 7 T cell receptor beta chains in this list originate from one sample, sequenced in a study of shared clonotypes between healthy human individuals. Generated by immunoSEQ multiplex PCR, the TCRdb table keeps only in-frame clones and is missing some. The data show approximately 530,000 clones, roughly 95% seen once. Material: naive CD4+ T cells sorted from blood. As to subset: CD45RA+ positively selected. These receptors came from a young woman in good health.

The chain links TRBV11-2 to TRBJ2-2; D is unresolved. The CDR3 spans 14 residues. V lost 3 bases to trimming and J lost 4 bases, with 9 bases between them. From germline, CDR1 is SGHAT and CDR2 FQNNGV. This CDR3 is CASSFKRSTGELFF. For the CDR3, the DNA is TGTGCCAGCAGCTTCAAGCGTAGCACCGGGGAGCTGTTTTTT.

The chain recombines TRBV6-5 with TRBJ2-5; D gene uncertain. CDR3 length equals 14 residues. V was clipped by 4 bases and J by 5 bases, with 14 bases between them. Germline assignment: CDR1 MNHEY and CDR2 SVGAGI. In nucleotides, the CDR3 is TGTGCCAGCAGTTCGCTTACTTTGGGGGAGACCCAGTACTTC. Translating gives CASSSLTLGETQYF.

The chain recombines TRBV27 with TRBJ1-4; D not certain. Trimming took off 2 bases at V and 6 bases at J, with 10 bases between the two ends. Germline loops: CDR1 MNHEY, CDR2 SMNVEV (reference sequence). CDR3 size: 14 residues. CDR3 nucleotides: TGTGCCAGCAGTTTAGCCGGCCTGGATGAAAAACTGTTTTTT. Translation gives CASSLAGLDEKLFF.

The V and J genes are TRBV19 and TRBJ1-2, with a weak D call TRBD1 (6 bases). Germline lookup yields CDR1 LNHDA and CDR2 SQIVND (reference sequence). V lost 5 bases and J lost 2, with 15 bases in between. The CDR3 consists of 15 residues. CDR3 sequence: CASSPRTANNYGYTF. CDR3 nucleotides: TGTGCCAGTAGTCCGCGGACAGCAAACAACTATGGCTACACCTTC.

This rearrangement joins TRBV28 to TRBJ2-7; the match to TRBD1 covers 8 bases. Germline loops: CDR1 MDHEN, CDR2 SYDVKM. With V trimmed by 4 bases and J by 4 bases, 3 bases remained unmatched. The length of the CDR3 is 13 residues. The CDR3 nucleotides read TGTGCCAGCAGTTGGGGACAGGATTACGAGCAGTACTTC. This encodes CASSWGQDYEQYF.

The gene calls are TRBV5-4 and TRBJ1-1; no clear D. CDR1 and CDR2 from the germline V gene are SGHNT and YYREEE (reference sequence). V shed 4 bases and J shed 1 base, with 5 bases lying between them. This CDR3 is 12 amino acids long. The CDR3 is CASSSRNTEAFF. In DNA, the CDR3 is TGTGCCAGCAGCAGCAGGAACACTGAAGCTTTCTTT.

This clone occurred once. This chain links TRBV28 with TRBJ1-5; D is uncertain. Trimming pared 3 bases from V and 0 bases from J, leaving 6 bases between. This CDR3 spans 14 amino acids. The germline V gene encodes CDR1 MDHEN and CDR2 SYDVKM. The CDR3 sequence is CASSFGYSNQPQHF. CDR3 coding DNA: TGTGCCAGCAGTTTCGGGTATAGCAATCAGCCCCAGCATTTT.